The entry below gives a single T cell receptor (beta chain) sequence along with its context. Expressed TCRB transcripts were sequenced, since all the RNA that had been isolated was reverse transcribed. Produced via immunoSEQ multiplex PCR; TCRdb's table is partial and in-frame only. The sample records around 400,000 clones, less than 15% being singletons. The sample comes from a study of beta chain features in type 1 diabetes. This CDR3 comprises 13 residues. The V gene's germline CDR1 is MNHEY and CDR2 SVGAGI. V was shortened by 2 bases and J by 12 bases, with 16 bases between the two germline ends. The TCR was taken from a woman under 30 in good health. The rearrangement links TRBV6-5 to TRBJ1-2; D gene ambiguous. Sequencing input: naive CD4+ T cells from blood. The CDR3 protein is CASSYGNSGVNTF. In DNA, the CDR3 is TGTGCCAGCAGTTACGGGAACTCCGGGGTTAACACCTTC.